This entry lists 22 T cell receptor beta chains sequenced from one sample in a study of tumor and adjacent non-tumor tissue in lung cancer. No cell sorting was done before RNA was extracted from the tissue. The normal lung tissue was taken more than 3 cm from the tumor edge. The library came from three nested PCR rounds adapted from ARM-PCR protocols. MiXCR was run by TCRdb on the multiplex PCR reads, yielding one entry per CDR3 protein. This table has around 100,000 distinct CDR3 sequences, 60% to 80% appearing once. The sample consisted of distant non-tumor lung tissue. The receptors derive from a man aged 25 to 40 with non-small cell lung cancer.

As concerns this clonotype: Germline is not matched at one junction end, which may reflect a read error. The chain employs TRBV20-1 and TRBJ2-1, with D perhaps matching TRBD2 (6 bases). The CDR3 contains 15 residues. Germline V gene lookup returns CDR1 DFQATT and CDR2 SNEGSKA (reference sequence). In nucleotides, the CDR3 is TGCGGTGCTAGTATGGGGGGTCAAGGAGGGCGTGAGCAGTTCTTC. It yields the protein CGASMGGQGGREQFF.

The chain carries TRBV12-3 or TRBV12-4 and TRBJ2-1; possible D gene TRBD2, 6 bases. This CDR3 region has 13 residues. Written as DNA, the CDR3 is TGTGTCAGGAGTTTTGTAGTTGGGGAGGAACAGTTCTTC. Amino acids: CVRSFVVGEEQFF.

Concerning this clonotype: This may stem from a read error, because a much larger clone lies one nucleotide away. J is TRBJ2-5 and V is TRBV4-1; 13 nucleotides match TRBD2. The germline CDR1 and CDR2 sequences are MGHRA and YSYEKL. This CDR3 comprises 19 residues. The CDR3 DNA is TGCGTCAGCAGTCCACGCGGACTAGCGGGAGAGCCGCCCCAAGAGACCCAGTACTTC. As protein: CVSSPRGLAGEPPQETQYF.

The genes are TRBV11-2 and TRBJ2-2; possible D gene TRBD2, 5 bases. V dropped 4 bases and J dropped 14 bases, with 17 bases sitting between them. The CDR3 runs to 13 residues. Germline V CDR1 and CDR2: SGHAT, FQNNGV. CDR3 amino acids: CASSSPTAGKLFF. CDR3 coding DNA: TGTGCCAGCAGCTCCCCGACGGCCGGGAAACTGTTTTTT. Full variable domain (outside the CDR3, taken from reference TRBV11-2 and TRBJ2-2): EAGVAQSPRYKIIEKRQSVAFWCNPISGHATLYWYQQILGQGPKLLIQFQNNGVVDDSQLPKDRFSAERLKGVDSTLKIQPAKLEDSAVYLCASSSPTAGKLFFGEGSRLTVL.

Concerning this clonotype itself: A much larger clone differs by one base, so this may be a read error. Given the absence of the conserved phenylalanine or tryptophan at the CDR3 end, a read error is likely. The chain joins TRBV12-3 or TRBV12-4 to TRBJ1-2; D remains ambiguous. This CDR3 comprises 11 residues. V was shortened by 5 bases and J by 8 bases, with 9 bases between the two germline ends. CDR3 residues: CASSNSLGYTS. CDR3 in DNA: TGTGCCAGCAGTAACAGTCTGGGCTACACCTCC.

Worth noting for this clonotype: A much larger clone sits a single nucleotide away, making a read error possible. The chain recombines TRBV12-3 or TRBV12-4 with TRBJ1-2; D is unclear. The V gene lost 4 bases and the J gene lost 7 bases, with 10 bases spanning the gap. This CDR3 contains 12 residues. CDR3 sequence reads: CASSYGVFGYTF. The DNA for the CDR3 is TGTGCCAGCAGTTACGGCGTTTTTGGCTACACCTTC.

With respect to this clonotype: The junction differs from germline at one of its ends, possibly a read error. The CDR3 reads CASSYDGGIEIQYF. For the CDR3, the DNA is TGTGCCAGCAGTTACGACGGCGGTATAGAGATCCAGTACTTC. This sequence joins TRBV6-5 and TRBJ2-5; D is ambiguous. This CDR3 is built from 14 residues. Germline assignment: CDR1 MNHEY and CDR2 SVGAGI.

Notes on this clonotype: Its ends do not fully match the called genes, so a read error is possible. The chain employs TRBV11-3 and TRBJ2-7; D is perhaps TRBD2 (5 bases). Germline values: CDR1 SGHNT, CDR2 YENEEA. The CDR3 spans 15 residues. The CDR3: CTSSPTTTEYEWQYF. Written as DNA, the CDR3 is TGTACCAGCAGCCCAACGACTACAGAATACGAGTGGCAGTACTTC.

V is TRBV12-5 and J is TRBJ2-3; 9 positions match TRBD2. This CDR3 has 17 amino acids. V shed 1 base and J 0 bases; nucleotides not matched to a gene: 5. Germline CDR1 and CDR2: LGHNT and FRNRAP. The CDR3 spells CASGLGGRGLSTDTQYF. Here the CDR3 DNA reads TGTGCTAGTGGTTTGGGCGGGAGGGGGCTTAGCACAGATACGCAGTATTTT. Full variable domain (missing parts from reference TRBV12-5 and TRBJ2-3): DARVTQTPRHKVTEMGQEVTMRCQPILGHNTVFWYRQTMMQGLELLAYFRNRAPLDDSGMPKDRFSAEMPDATLATLKIQPSEPRDSAVYFCASGLGGRGLSTDTQYFGPGTRLTVL.

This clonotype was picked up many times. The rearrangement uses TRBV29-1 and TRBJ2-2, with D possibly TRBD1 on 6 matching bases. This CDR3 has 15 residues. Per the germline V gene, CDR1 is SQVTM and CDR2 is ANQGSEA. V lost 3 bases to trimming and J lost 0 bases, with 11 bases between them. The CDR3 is CSVEGAYSNTGELFF. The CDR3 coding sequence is TGCAGCGTTGAGGGGGCGTATTCGAACACCGGGGAGCTGTTTTTT.

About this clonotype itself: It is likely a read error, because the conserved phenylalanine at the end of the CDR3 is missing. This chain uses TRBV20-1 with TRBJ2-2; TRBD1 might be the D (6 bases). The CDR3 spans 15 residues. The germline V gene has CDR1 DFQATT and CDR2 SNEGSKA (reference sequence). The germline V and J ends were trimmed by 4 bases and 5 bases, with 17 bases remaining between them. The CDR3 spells CSATRDMERTGELFL. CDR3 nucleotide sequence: TGCAGTGCTACAAGGGACATGGAGAGGACCGGGGAGCTGTTTCTT.

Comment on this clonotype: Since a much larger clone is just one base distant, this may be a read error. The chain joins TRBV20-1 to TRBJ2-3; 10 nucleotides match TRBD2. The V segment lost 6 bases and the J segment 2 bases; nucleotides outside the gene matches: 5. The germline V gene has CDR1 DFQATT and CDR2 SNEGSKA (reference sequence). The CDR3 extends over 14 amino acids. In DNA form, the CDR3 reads TGCAGTGCGATGCTAGCGGGGGCCACAGATACGCAGTATTTT. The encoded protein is CSAMLAGATDTQYF.

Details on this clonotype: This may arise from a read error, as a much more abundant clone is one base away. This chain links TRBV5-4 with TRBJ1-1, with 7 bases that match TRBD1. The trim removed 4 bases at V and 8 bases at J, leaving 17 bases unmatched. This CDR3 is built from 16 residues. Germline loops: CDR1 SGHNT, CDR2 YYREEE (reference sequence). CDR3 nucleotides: TGTGCCAGCAGCCGCCACATGGGACAGCTCCTAGGGGAAGCTTTCTTT. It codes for CASSRHMGQLLGEAFF.

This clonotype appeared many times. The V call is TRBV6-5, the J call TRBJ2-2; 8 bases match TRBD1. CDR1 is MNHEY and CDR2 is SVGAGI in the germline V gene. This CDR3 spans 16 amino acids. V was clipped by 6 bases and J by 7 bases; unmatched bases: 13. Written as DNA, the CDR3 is TGTGCCAGCAGCCCGGACAGGGCCAGCTTTTTCGGGGAGCTGTTTTTT. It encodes CASSPDRASFFGELFF.

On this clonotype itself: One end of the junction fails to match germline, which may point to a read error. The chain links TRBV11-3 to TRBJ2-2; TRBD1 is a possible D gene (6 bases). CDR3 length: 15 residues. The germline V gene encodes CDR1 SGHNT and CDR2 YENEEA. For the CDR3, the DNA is TGTGCCAACAGCTTAACATCCCAGGGGTCCGGGGAGCTGTTTTTT. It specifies CANSLTSQGSGELFF.

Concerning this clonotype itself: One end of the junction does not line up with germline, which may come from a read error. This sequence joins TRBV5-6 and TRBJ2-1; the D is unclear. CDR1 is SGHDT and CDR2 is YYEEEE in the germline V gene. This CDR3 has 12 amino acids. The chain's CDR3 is CASSLRNNEEFF. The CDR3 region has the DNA TGTGCCAGCAGCTTGAGGAACAATGAGGAGTTCTTC.

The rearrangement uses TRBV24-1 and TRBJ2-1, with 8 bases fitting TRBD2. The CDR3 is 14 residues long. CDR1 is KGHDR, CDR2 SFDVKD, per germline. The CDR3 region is CATLRLAPVGEQFF. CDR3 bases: TGTGCAACGCTCCGACTAGCGCCAGTCGGTGAGCAGTTCTTC.

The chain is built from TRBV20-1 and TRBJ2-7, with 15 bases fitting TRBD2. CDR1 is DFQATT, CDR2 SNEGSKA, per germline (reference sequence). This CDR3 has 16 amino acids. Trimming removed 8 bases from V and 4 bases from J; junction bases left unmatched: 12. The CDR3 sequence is CSTVNGTSGRNYEQYF. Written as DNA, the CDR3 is TGCAGTACTGTCAACGGGACTAGCGGGAGGAATTACGAGCAGTACTTC.

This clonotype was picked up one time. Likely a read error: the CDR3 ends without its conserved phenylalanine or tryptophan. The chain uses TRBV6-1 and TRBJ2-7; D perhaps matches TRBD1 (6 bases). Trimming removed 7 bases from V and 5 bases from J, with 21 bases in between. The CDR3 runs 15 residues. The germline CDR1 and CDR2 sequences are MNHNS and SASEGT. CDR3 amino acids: CASTGATGSWDEQYL. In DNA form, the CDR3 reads TGTGCCAGCACTGGGGCCACAGGGTCTTGGGACGAGCAGTACCTC.

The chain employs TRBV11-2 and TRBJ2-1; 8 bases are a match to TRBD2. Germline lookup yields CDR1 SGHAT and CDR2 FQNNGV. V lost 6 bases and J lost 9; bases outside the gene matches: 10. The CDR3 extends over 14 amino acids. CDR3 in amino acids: CASSTSGTRIEQFF. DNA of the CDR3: TGTGCCAGCAGTACTAGCGGAACCAGGATTGAGCAGTTCTTC.

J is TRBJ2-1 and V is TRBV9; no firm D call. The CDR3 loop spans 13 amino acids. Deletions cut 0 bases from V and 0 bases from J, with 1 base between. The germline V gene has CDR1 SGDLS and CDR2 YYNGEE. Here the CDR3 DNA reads TGTGCCAGCAGCGTAGCCTCCTACAATGAGCAGTTCTTC. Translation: CASSVASYNEQFF.

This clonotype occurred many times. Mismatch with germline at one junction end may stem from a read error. The DNA for the CDR3 is TGCAGTGCTGCAACCGGGACTAGCGACCAAGGGACCCAGTACTTC. It specifies CSAATGTSDQGTQYF. This sequence joins TRBV20-1 and TRBJ2-5, with 10 bases fitting TRBD2. CDR1 is DFQATT, CDR2 SNEGSKA, per germline (reference sequence). CDR3 length: 15 amino acids.